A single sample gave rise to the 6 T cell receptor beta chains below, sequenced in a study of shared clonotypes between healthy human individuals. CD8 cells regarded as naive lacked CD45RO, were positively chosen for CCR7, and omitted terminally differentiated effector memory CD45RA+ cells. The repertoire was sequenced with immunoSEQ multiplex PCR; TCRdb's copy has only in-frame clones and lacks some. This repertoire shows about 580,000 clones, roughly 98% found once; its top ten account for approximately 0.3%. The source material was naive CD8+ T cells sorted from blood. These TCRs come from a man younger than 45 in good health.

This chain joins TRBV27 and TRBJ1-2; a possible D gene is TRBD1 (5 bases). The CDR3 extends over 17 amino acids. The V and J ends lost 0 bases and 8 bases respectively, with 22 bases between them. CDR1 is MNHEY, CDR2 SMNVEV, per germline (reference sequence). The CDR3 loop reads CASSLSGGPLTVEGYTF. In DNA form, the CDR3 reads TGTGCCAGCAGTTTATCGGGGGGTCCCCTAACGGTTGAAGGCTACACCTTC.

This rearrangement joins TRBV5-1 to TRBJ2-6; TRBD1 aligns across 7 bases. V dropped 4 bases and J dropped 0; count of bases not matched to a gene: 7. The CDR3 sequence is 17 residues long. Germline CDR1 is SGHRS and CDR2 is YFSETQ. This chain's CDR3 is CASSPGDRNSGANVLTF. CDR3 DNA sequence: TGCGCCAGCAGCCCAGGGGACAGAAACTCTGGGGCCAACGTCCTGACTTTC.

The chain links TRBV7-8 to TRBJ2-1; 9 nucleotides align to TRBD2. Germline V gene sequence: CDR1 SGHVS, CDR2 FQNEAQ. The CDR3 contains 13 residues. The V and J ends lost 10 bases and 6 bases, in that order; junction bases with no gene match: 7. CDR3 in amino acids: CATFSGRGNEQFF. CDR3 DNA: TGTGCCACCTTTAGCGGGAGAGGCAATGAGCAGTTCTTC.

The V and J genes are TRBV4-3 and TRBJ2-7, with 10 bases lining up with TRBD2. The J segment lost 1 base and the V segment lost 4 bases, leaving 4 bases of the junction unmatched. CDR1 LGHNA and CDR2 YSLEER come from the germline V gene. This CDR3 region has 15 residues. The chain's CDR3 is CASSPGLATSYEQYF. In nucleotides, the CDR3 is TGCGCCAGCAGCCCGGGACTAGCGACATCCTACGAGCAGTACTTC.

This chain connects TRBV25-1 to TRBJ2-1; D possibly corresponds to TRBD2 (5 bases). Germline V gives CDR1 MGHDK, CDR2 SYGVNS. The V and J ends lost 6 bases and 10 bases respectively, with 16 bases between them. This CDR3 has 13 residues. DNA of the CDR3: TGTGCCAGCAGCGAAGGAGGTTTGGGGGAGCAGTTCTTC. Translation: CASSEGGLGEQFF.

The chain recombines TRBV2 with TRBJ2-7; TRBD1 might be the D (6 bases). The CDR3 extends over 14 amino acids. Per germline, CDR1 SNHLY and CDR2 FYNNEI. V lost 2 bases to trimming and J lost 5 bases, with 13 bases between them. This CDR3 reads CASSETTGSDEQYF. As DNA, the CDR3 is TGTGCCAGCAGTGAAACCACAGGGTCCGACGAGCAGTACTTC.